These T cell receptor beta chains were read from a single sample in a study of molecular identifiers for immune sequencing clone quantification. TCRdb passed the PCR reads through MiXCR, listing each CDR3 protein once. The repertoire holds about 8,300 distinct CDR3 sequences, around 33% seen once, with approximately 5.6% in the top ten. The specimen sequenced was naive CD8+ T cells from blood, with Jurkat cell RNA spiked in. The origin of the receptors is a human donor in good health. Some libraries in this study had Jurkat cell RNA spiked in. Each CDR3 is given with its conserved first and last residue. Each record gives: J gene, D gene, V gene, clone size, CDR3 DNA, CDR3 protein. The D gene is left open where the match is weak. Clone size appears in some rows only: once, few, many, or a class for an expanded clone.

J: TRBJ2-7; D: TRBD1; V: TRBV28; size: few; DNA: TGTGCCAGCAGTTTACCAACAGGGGAGCTTTGGTCCTACGAGCAGTACTTC; CDR3: CASSLPTGELWSYEQYF
J: TRBJ2-6; D: .; V: TRBV5-6; size: medium-sized; DNA: TGTGCCAGCAGCTTAAAAGGGGCCAACGTCCTGACTTTC; CDR3: CASSLKGANVLTF
J: TRBJ2-2; D: TRBD2; V: TRBV4-1; size: .; DNA: TGCGCCAGCAGCCAACCGGGACTAGCGGTTCCGGCCGGGGAGCTGTTTTTT; CDR3: CASSQPGLAVPAGELFF
J: TRBJ2-3; D: TRBD2; V: TRBV7-2; size: medium-sized; DNA: TGTGCCAGCAGCTTTGCGGGAGCTGGTGATACGCAGTATTTT; CDR3: CASSFAGAGDTQYF
J: TRBJ1-2; D: .; V: TRBV14; size: .; DNA: TGTGCCAGCAGCCATTTTTTGGCAGGGGACGACTATGGCTACACCTTC; CDR3: CASSHFLAGDDYGYTF
J: TRBJ2-3; D: TRBD2; V: TRBV7-9; size: medium-sized; DNA: TGTGCCAGCAGTTCGACCCCCTTAGCGGGAGGGCCGACAGATACGCAGTATTTT; CDR3: CASSSTPLAGGPTDTQYF
J: TRBJ1-4; D: TRBD1; V: TRBV7-9; size: few; DNA: TGTGCCAGCAGCTCCAATGACAGGGACGGAGAAAAACTGTTTTTT; CDR3: CASSSNDRDGEKLFF
J: TRBJ2-5; D: TRBD2; V: TRBV9; size: .; DNA: TGTGCCAGCAGCGTCTATAGCGGGGAAGAGACCCAGTACTTC; CDR3: CASSVYSGEETQYF
J: TRBJ2-3; D: .; V: TRBV20-1; size: .; DNA: TGCAGTGCTAGAGATAGCCCAGGAGAAAAGGTCACAGATACGCAGTATTTT; CDR3: CSARDSPGEKVTDTQYF
J: TRBJ2-7; D: .; V: TRBV28; size: .; DNA: TGTGCCAGCACCCCGAACTGGGACGAGCAGTACTTC; CDR3: CASTPNWDEQYF
J: TRBJ1-1; D: .; V: TRBV12-3/TRBV12-4; size: few; DNA: TGTGCCAGCAGTTTCCTCCGGGACCCCAGACGCGATGGGGGGGTCTTT; CDR3: CASSFLRDPRRDGGVF
J: TRBJ2-4; D: .; V: TRBV28; size: few; DNA: TGTGCCAGCAGTCCCTTCCGAGGAGAGTTGAACATTCAGTACTTC; CDR3: CASSPFRGELNIQYF
J: TRBJ1-2; D: .; V: TRBV20-1; size: medium-sized; DNA: TGCAGTGCTGACGGGGGGAAGATCGGTGGCTACACCTTC; CDR3: CSADGGKIGGYTF
J: TRBJ2-5; D: .; V: TRBV28; size: medium-sized; DNA: TGTGCCAGCAGTTTCGCCCGGGGTTACCAAGAGACCCAGTACTTC; CDR3: CASSFARGYQETQYF
J: TRBJ2-5; D: TRBD2; V: TRBV13; size: few; DNA: TGTGCCAGCAGCTTACTAGCGGGAGAAGAGACCCAGTACTTC; CDR3: CASSLLAGEETQYF
J: TRBJ2-5; D: TRBD2; V: TRBV24-1; size: few; DNA: TGTGCCACCAGTGAGTCGGGACTAGCGGGATCTCAAGAGACCCAGTACTTC; CDR3: CATSESGLAGSQETQYF
J: TRBJ2-5; D: .; V: TRBV7-8; size: few; DNA: TGTGCCAGCAGCTTAGGGCCAGGCCAAGAGACCCAGTACTTC; CDR3: CASSLGPGQETQYF
J: TRBJ2-5; D: .; V: TRBV12-3/TRBV12-4; size: .; DNA: TGTGCCAGCAGTTTTAGGGAGCCCCAGTACTTC; CDR3: CASSFREPQYF
J: TRBJ1-5; D: .; V: TRBV20-1; size: medium-sized; DNA: TGCAGTGCTAGAGATCTCGGGGACAGCAATCAGCCCCAGCATTTT; CDR3: CSARDLGDSNQPQHF
J: TRBJ2-2; D: .; V: TRBV6-5; size: .; DNA: TGTGCCAGCAGTTACGGCTCGCCTTATCACGCCGGGGAGCTGTTTTTT; CDR3: CASSYGSPYHAGELFF
J: TRBJ2-7; D: .; V: TRBV2; size: few; DNA: TGTGCCAGCAGAGCCTGGACGGCCGGGAACTCCTACGAGCAGTACTTC; CDR3: CASRAWTAGNSYEQYF
J: TRBJ2-2; D: TRBD2; V: TRBV6-6; size: few; DNA: TGTGCCAGCAGTTACCTAGCGGGAGGTTACGGGGAGCTGTTTTTT; CDR3: CASSYLAGGYGELFF
J: TRBJ2-5; D: TRBD2; V: TRBV12-3/TRBV12-4; size: .; DNA: TGTGCCATCAAAAAAAGGGCGGGAGTGGAGACCCAGTACTTC; CDR3: CAIKKRAGVETQYF
J: TRBJ1-5; D: .; V: TRBV27; size: few; DNA: TGTGCCAGCAGTTTATCTGCAGGGGTCGATCAGCCCCAGCATTTT; CDR3: CASSLSAGVDQPQHF
J: TRBJ1-1; D: .; V: TRBV14; size: .; DNA: TGTGCCAGCAGCCAAGATAGGGGCGGATGGGAGGGGACTGAAGCTTTCTTT; CDR3: CASSQDRGGWEGTEAFF
J: TRBJ1-4; D: .; V: TRBV7-9; size: .; DNA: TGTGCCAGCAGCCCCCGGACGGACCAAGTAGGGAATGAAAAACTGTTTTTT; CDR3: CASSPRTDQVGNEKLFF
J: TRBJ2-7; D: .; V: TRBV7-9; size: medium-sized; DNA: TGTGCCAGCAGCTTAGCGACAGCATACGAGCAGTACTTC; CDR3: CASSLATAYEQYF
J: TRBJ2-7; D: .; V: TRBV13; size: .; DNA: TGTGCCAGCAGCGCCGCGGAGGAGGGCCAGAGGTACGAGCAGTACTTC; CDR3: CASSAAEEGQRYEQYF
J: TRBJ2-3; D: TRBD2; V: TRBV7-6; size: .; DNA: TGTGCCAGCAGTTTGGGACTAGCGGTTAGAGATACGCAGTATTTT; CDR3: CASSLGLAVRDTQYF
J: TRBJ2-3; D: TRBD2; V: TRBV9; size: .; DNA: TGTGCCAGCAGCGTAGCGGTAGCGGGAGGTACAGATACGCAGTATTTT; CDR3: CASSVAVAGGTDTQYF
J: TRBJ2-2; D: .; V: TRBV24-1; size: .; DNA: TGTGCCACCAGTGAACCAGAACACACCGGGGAGCTGTTTTTT; CDR3: CATSEPEHTGELFF
J: TRBJ2-5; D: .; V: TRBV14; size: .; DNA: TGTGCCAGCAGCCAAGAAGTAAGGGGGCAAGAGACCCAGTACTTC; CDR3: CASSQEVRGQETQYF
J: TRBJ2-7; D: .; V: TRBV20-1; size: few; DNA: TGCAGTGCTGCCAGGAAGTCCCCTACCTACGAGCAGTACTTC; CDR3: CSAARKSPTYEQYF
J: TRBJ1-1; D: .; V: TRBV6-2/TRBV6-3; size: medium-sized; DNA: TGTGCCAGCAGTCACAGGGACCCTGAAGCTTTCTTT; CDR3: CASSHRDPEAFF